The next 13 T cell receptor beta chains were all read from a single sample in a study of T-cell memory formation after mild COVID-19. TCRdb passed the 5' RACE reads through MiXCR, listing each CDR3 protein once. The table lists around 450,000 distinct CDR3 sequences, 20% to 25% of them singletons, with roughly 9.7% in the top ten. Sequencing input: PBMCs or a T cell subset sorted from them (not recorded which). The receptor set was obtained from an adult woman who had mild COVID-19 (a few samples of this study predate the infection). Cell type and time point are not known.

The CDR3, as DNA: TGTGCCACCAGTGACGCAACCGGGACTAGCGCTAGGGGTGAGCAGTTCTTC. Translated: CATSDATGTSARGEQFF. This sequence joins TRBV24-1 and TRBJ2-1; 10 positions agree with TRBD2. V was pared by 4 bases and J by 9 bases, with 14 bases of the junction left unmatched. The CDR3 has 17 residues. The germline V gene encodes CDR1 KGHDR and CDR2 SFDVKD.

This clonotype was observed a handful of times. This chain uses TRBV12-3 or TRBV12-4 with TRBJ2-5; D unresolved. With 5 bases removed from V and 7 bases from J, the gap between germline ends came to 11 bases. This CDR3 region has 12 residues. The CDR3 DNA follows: TGTGCCAGCAGTCGCCAGCCAGGGACCCAGTACTTC. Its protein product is CASSRQPGTQYF.

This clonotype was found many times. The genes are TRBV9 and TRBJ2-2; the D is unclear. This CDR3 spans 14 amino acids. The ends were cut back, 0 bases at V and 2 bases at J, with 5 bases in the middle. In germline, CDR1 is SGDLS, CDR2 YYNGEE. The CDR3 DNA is TGTGCCAGCAGCGTAGGCGGAAACACCGGGGAGCTGTTTTTT. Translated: CASSVGGNTGELFF.

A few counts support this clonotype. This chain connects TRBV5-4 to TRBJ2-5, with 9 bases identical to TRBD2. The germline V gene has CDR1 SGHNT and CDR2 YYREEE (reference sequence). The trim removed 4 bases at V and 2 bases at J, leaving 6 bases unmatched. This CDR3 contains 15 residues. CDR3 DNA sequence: TGTGCCAGCAGCCGTGGACTAGCGCCACAAGAGACCCAGTACTTC. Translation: CASSRGLAPQETQYF. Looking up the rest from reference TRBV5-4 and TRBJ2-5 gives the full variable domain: ETGVTQSPTHLIKTRGQQVTLRCSSQSGHNTVSWYQQALGQGPQFIFQYYREEENGRGNFPPRFSGLQFPNYSSELNVNALELDDSALYLCASSRGLAPQETQYFGPGTRLLVL.

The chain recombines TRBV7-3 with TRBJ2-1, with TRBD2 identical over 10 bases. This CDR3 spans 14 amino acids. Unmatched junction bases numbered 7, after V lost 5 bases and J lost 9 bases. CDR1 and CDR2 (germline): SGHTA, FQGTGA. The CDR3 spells CASSEGLASTEQFF. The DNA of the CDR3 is TGTGCCAGCAGCGAGGGACTAGCGAGTACTGAGCAGTTCTTC.

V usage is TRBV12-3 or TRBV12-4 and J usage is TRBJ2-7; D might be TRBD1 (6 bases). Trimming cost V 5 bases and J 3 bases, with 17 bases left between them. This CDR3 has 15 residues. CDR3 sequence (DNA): TGTGCCAGCAGTAGCACAGGGAACCTTAACTACGAGCAGTACTTC. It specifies CASSSTGNLNYEQYF.

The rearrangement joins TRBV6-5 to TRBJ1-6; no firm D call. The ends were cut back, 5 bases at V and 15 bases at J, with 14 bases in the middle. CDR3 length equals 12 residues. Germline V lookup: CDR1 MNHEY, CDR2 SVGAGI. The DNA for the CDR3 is TGTGCCAGCAGTAAGGACCGGATTCACCTCCACTTT. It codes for CASSKDRIHLHF.

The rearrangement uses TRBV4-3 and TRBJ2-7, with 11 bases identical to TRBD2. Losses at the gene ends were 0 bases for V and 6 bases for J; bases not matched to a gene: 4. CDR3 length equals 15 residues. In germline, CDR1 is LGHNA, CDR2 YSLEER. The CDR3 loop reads CASSQEPSGRSEQYF. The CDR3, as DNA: TGCGCCAGCAGCCAAGAGCCTAGCGGGAGGAGCGAGCAGTACTTC.

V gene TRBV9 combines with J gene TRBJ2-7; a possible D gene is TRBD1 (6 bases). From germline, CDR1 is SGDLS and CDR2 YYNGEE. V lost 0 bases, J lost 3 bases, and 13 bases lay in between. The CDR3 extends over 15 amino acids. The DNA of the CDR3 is TGTGCCAGCAGCGTAGGCCAGGGGAGAGGCTACGAGCAGTACTTC. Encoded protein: CASSVGQGRGYEQYF.

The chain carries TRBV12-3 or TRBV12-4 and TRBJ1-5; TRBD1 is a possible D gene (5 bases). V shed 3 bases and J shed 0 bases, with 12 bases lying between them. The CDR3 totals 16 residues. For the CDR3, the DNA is TGTGCCAGCAGTTTGGGGCCAGGCGATAGCAATCAGCCCCAGCATTTT. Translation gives CASSLGPGDSNQPQHF.

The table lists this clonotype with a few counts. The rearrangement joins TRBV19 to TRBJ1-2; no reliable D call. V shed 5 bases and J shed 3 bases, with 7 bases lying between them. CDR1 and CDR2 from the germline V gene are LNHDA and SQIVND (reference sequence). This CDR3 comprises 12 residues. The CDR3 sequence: CASSEGYYGYTF. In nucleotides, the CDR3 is TGTGCCAGTAGTGAAGGCTACTATGGCTACACCTTC.

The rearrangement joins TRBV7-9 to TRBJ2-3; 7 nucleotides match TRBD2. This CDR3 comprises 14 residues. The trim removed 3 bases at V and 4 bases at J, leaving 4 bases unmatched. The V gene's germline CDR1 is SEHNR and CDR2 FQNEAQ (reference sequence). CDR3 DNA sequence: TGTGCCAGCAGCTTGCAGCGGGGCCCAGATACGCAGTATTTT. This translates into CASSLQRGPDTQYF. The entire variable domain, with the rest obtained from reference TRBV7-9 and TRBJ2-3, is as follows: DTGVSQNPRHKITKRGQNVTFRCDPISEHNRLYWYRQTLGQGPEFLTYFQNEAQLEKSRLLSDRFSAERPKGSFSTLEIQRTEQGDSAMYLCASSLQRGPDTQYFGPGTRLTVL.

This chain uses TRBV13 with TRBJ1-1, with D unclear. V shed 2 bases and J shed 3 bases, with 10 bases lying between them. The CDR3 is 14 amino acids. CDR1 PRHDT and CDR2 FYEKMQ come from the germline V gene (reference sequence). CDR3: CASSLLRVDTEAFF. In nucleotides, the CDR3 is TGTGCCAGCAGCTTATTAAGGGTGGACACTGAAGCTTTCTTT.